This section outlines one TCR beta chain sequence together with its context. V lost 1 base to trimming and J lost 5 bases, with 11 bases between them. From germline, CDR1 is SGHTA and CDR2 FQGNSA. The CDR3 has 14 amino acids. Documented time point: pre-sensitization, week 0. Treatment given: therapeutic diphenylcyclopropenone sensitization with weekly scalp DPC. Blood draws preceded each patch test application. The source of the sample is a study of human T cells and chemical hapten exposure. TCRdb itself ran the RACE reads through MiXCR, one entry per CDR3 protein. In the table there are more than 70,000 distinct CDR3 sequences, 8.5% of which are singletons.

The sequence came from a man aged 35 to 55 with alopecia areata. Some clones in this sample may be carry-over from other donors' samples. Sequencing used whole blood, obtained in connection with sensitization to the hapten diphenylcyclopropenone (DPC). This chain connects TRBV7-2 to TRBJ2-5, with unresolved D. The CDR3 DNA reads TGTGCCAGCAGCTTAGGGCAGGCCGGGGAGACCCAGTACTTC. As protein: CASSLGQAGETQYF.